Given below is one TCR beta chain in context. The antigen is undetermined. Measured with immunoSEQ multiplex PCR; TCRdb has only the in-frame clones, and not every one. This table has about 2 million clones, less than 95% appearing once. Naive CD8 cells lacked CD45RO and underwent positive selection for CCR7, leaving out terminally differentiated effector memory CD45RA+ cells. These data come from a study of shared clonotypes between healthy human individuals. With 4 bases clipped from V and 2 bases from J, the junction kept 8 bases outside the gene matches. CDR3 length: 15 residues. The germline gives CDR1 SGHTA, CDR2 FQGNSA. Study-wide points: Shared clonotypes: 4.5% to 5% naive CD4, around 3.4% naive CD8, less than 2.5% memory CD4, approximately 0.37% memory CD8. Larger estimated richness was generally recorded for naive subsets relative to memory subsets. Non-shared clonotypes had lower generation probabilities than those shared by all four donors.

The sample consisted of naive CD8+ T cells sorted from blood. The sequence came from a young man in good health. The chain uses TRBV7-2 and TRBJ2-7; 7 bases align to TRBD1. As DNA, the CDR3 is TGTGCCAGCAGCTACGCCGGGACAGCCCCCTACGAGCAGTACTTC. It specifies CASSYAGTAPYEQYF.